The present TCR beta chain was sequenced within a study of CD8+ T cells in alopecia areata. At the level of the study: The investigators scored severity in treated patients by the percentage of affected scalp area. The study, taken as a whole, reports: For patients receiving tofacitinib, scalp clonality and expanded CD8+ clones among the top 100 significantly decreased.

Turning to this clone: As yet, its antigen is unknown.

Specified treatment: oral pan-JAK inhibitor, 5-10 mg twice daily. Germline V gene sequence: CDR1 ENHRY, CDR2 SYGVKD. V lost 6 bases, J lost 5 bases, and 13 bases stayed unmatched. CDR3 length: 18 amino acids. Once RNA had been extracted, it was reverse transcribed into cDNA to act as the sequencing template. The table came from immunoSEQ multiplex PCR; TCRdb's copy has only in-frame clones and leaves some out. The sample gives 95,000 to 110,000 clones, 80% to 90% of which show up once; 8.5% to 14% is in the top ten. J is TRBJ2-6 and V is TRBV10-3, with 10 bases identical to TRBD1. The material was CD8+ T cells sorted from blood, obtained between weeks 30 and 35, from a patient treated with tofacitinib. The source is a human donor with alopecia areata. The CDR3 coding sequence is TGTGCCATCAGCAGTTCCGGGACAGGGGCAAAAAGGGCCAACGTCCTGACTTTC. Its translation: CAISSSGTGAKRANVLTF.